This T cell receptor beta chain was sequenced for a study of blood T cell repertoires in COVID-19. This clone is a singleton in its sample. Trimming at V came to 5 bases and at J to 7 bases, leaving 0 bases not matched to a gene. Per germline, CDR1 SEHNR and CDR2 FQNEAQ (reference sequence). This CDR3 is built from 12 residues. Source study methods: Amplified reference gene primers provided the basis for estimating nucleated cell counts. Assay: immunoSEQ multiplex PCR; the TCRdb copy retains only in-frame clones and omits some. That table is the source of V, J and clone size, and D and trimming were worked out from the DNA. The sample records about 59,000 clones, more than 80% being singletons.

This clonotype was obtained from a man older than 75 with acute or convalescent COVID-19. This chain uses TRBV7-9 with TRBJ1-4; 8 bases match TRBD1. Sequenced sample: peripheral blood. The CDR3 DNA follows: TGTGCCAGCAGCGGACAGGGTGAAAAACTGTTTTTT. Translating gives CASSGQGEKLFF. The full variable domain, rest sourced from reference TRBV7-9 and TRBJ1-4, is DTGVSQNPRHKITKRGQNVTFRCDPISEHNRLYWYRQTLGQGPEFLTYFQNEAQLEKSRLLSDRFSAERPKGSFSTLEIQRTEQGDSAMYLCASSGQGEKLFFGSGTQLSVL.